This passage covers 25 T cell receptor beta chains from one sample sequenced in a study of cytomegalovirus exposure and HLA in healthy donors (dated by TCRdb to about 2017). Library generation was performed with the immunoSEQ multiplex PCR assay. The multiplex PCR relied on a mix of 60 forward primers for TCR Vbeta segments and 13 reverse primers for TCR Jbeta segments. Entries here come from immuneACCESS through TCRdb and include only in-frame sequences with V and J called. Some clones fail to appear in such tables; in the studies checked, an unresolved V gene covers under half of the shortfall, and the cause of the remainder is unknown. Within this sample are some 120,000 clones, with under 85% of them counted one time only. Around 5.8% of the sample lies in the top ten. The sample consisted of PBMCs. Every receptor here comes from a man between 18 and 29 years old in good health and CMV-seropositive.

The V gene is TRBV6-1, the J gene TRBJ1-6, with TRBD1 identical over 7 bases. Germline V gene data show CDR1 as MNHNS and CDR2 as SASEGT. V was clipped by 10 bases and J by 4 bases; unmatched bases: 4. The CDR3 loop spans 13 amino acids. The CDR3 spells CATRQGYNSPLHF. DNA of the CDR3: TGTGCCACCAGACAGGGATATAATTCACCCCTCCACTTT.

The CDR3 protein is CATSRAETQYF. CDR3 sequence (DNA): TGTGCCACCAGCAGAGCTGAGACCCAGTACTTC. J is TRBJ2-5 and V is TRBV15, with unresolved D. V was pared by 1 base and J by 5 bases, with 2 bases between. The CDR3 has 11 residues. Germline CDR1 reads LNHNV; CDR2 reads YYDKDF (reference sequence).

This chain uses TRBV9 with TRBJ2-1; D possibly corresponds to TRBD2 (6 bases). The germline gives CDR1 SGDLS, CDR2 YYNGEE. The CDR3 runs 17 residues. V was pared by 4 bases and J by 3 bases, with 20 bases between. DNA of the CDR3: TGTGCCAGCAGCCCCCGCCTAGGCGGCGGGAACTACAATGAGCAGTTCTTC. It codes for CASSPRLGGGNYNEQFF. Full variable domain (remainder filled in from reference TRBV9 and TRBJ2-1): DSGVTQTPKHLITATGQRVTLRCSPRSGDLSVYWYQQSLDQGLQFLIQYYNGEERAKGNILERFSAQQFPDLHSELNLSSLELGDSALYFCASSPRLGGGNYNEQFFGPGTRLTVL.

Of note for this clone: Relative to the germline gene, one junction end is altered; a read error may explain this. The chain carries TRBV6-5 and TRBJ2-6; TRBD1 might be the D (5 bases). Germline CDR1 and CDR2: MNHEY and SVGAGI. The CDR3 is 15 residues long. CDR3 DNA sequence: TGTGCCAGCAGTTACGGGGAAGCTGGGGCCAACGGCCTGACTTTC. It is translated as CASSYGEAGANGLTF.

This chain links TRBV7-8 with TRBJ1-1; no reliable D call. Trimming left V 5 bases short and J 1 base short, with 11 bases between. CDR1 is SGHVS and CDR2 is FQNEAQ in the germline V gene. CDR3 length: 14 amino acids. In DNA, the CDR3 is TGTGCCAGCAGCCCACATGGAGGGAACACTGAAGCTTTCTTT. Translated, it gives CASSPHGGNTEAFF.

This clone has only a few counts. This chain joins TRBV19 and TRBJ2-7; 9 bases agree with TRBD1. V shed 5 bases and J 4 bases; nucleotides not matched to a gene: 6. The CDR3 is made up of 14 amino acids. Germline CDR1 and CDR2: LNHDA and SQIVND (reference sequence). The CDR3, as DNA: TGTGCCAGTAGTTCACAGGGGGCATTGTACGAGCAGTACTTC. It codes for CASSSQGALYEQYF.

The chain couples TRBV27 to TRBJ1-1, with 7 bases identical to TRBD1. The germline CDR1 and CDR2 sequences are MNHEY and SMNVEV (reference sequence). The CDR3 runs 14 residues. V lost 5 bases, J lost 3 bases, and 6 bases stayed unmatched. The CDR3 DNA sequence: TGTGCCAGCAGTACGGGACAGAGGGACACTGAAGCTTTCTTT. Translated: CASSTGQRDTEAFF.

This sequence joins TRBV9 and TRBJ2-7, with a weak D call TRBD2 (7 bases). V shed 0 bases and J shed 0 bases, with 10 bases lying between them. This CDR3 has 15 amino acids. Germline V lookup: CDR1 SGDLS, CDR2 YYNGEE. CDR3 sequence: CASSVEGGGSYEQYF. CDR3 DNA sequence: TGTGCCAGCAGCGTAGAGGGGGGGGGCTCCTACGAGCAGTACTTC.

The chain couples TRBV30 to TRBJ1-2; D ambiguous. The V gene's germline CDR1 is GTSNPN and CDR2 SVGIG (reference sequence). V dropped 4 bases and J dropped 4 bases, with 19 bases sitting between them. This CDR3 has 15 residues. CDR3 sequence (DNA): TGTGCCTGGATTTGGTCGTCGACATCTGGCTATGGCTACACCTTC. Protein: CAWIWSSTSGYGYTF.

The chain recombines TRBV27 with TRBJ2-3; 8 bases align to TRBD2. V was pared by 3 bases and J by 4 bases, with 3 bases of the junction left unmatched. The CDR3 covers 14 residues. From germline, CDR1 is MNHEY and CDR2 SMNVEV (reference sequence). This CDR3 reads CASSFLSGADTQYF. The CDR3 DNA reads TGTGCCAGCAGTTTTCTTAGCGGGGCAGATACGCAGTATTTT.

With respect to this clone: A read error may account for a junction end that differs from germline. The chain combines TRBV27 with TRBJ2-4, with TRBD1 matching 9 bases. Germline loops: CDR1 MNHEY, CDR2 SMNVEV (reference sequence). The CDR3 contains 15 residues. CDR3 coding DNA: TGTGTCAGCAGTTTGGCGACAGGGGGGCGGAACATTCAGTACTTC. Its protein is CVSSLATGGRNIQYF.

V usage is TRBV6-6 and J usage is TRBJ2-7; no reliable D call. CDR1 and CDR2 (germline): MNHNY, SVGAGI (reference sequence). The CDR3 runs 13 residues. The germline V and J ends were trimmed by 2 bases and 1 base, with 6 bases remaining between them. The CDR3 reads CASSYASSYEQYF. For the CDR3, the DNA is TGTGCCAGCAGTTACGCCAGTTCCTACGAGCAGTACTTC.

The chain joins TRBV11-2 to TRBJ2-5; possibly TRBD1 for D (5 bases). CDR3 size: 14 residues. Trimming took 3 bases from V and 3 from J, leaving 11 bases between them. Germline V CDR1 and CDR2: SGHAT, FQNNGV. CDR3 sequence: CASSFSGKKETQYF. The CDR3 DNA reads TGTGCCAGCAGCTTCTCAGGGAAGAAAGAGACCCAGTACTTC.

The gene calls are TRBV5-1 and TRBJ1-5; D is unclear. The germline V gene encodes CDR1 SGHRS and CDR2 YFSETQ. The CDR3 runs 13 residues. Trimming removed 0 bases at V and 4 bases at J, with 5 bases between. CDR3 sequence reads: CASSLEQNQPQHF. The CDR3 nucleotides read TGCGCCAGCAGCTTGGAACAGAATCAGCCCCAGCATTTT. Filled out from reference TRBV5-1 and TRBJ1-5, the complete variable domain reads KAGVTQTPRYLIKTRGQQVTLSCSPISGHRSVSWYQQTPGQGLQFLFEYFSETQRNKGNFPGRFSGRQFSNSRSEMNVSTLELGDSALYLCASSLEQNQPQHFGDGTRLSIL.

The chain combines TRBV6-5 with TRBJ2-3, with 9 bases matching TRBD2. Trimming took 5 bases from V and 4 from J; bases not matched to a gene: 7. Germline CDR1 reads MNHEY; CDR2 reads SVGAGI. The CDR3 covers 15 residues. The CDR3 DNA follows: TGTGCCAGCAGTCCCCCGGGACTAGCCGCAGATACGCAGTATTTT. This sequence encodes CASSPPGLAADTQYF.

The gene calls are TRBV7-9 and TRBJ2-3; 7 bases are shared with TRBD1. This CDR3 spans 16 amino acids. Trimming cost V 2 bases and J 5 bases; bases outside gene matches: 10. From germline, CDR1 is SEHNR and CDR2 FQNEAQ (reference sequence). The CDR3, as DNA: TGTGCCAGCAGCTTATATGCGACAGGGTCAAAAGATACGCAGTATTTT. Translation gives CASSLYATGSKDTQYF. Complete variable domain (other parts from reference TRBV7-9 and TRBJ2-3): DTGVSQNPRHKITKRGQNVTFRCDPISEHNRLYWYRQTLGQGPEFLTYFQNEAQLEKSRLLSDRFSAERPKGSFSTLEIQRTEQGDSAMYLCASSLYATGSKDTQYFGPGTRLTVL.

The chain has TRBV18 and TRBJ1-1; TRBD1 matches at 8 bases. Germline loops: CDR1 KGHSH, CDR2 LQKENI. After removal of 3 bases from V and 3 bases from J, the junction contained 3 bases not matched to a gene. This CDR3 contains 14 residues. The CDR3 DNA follows: TGTGCCAGCTCACCTCAGGGGGCCGACACTGAAGCTTTCTTT. It yields the protein CASSPQGADTEAFF. Variable domain in full (rest from reference TRBV18 and TRBJ1-1): NAGVMQNPRHLVRRRGQEARLRCSPMKGHSHVYWYRQLPEEGLKFMVYLQKENIIDESGMPKERFSAEFPKEGPSILRIQQVVRGDSAAYFCASSPQGADTEAFFGQGTRLTVV.

The rearrangement joins TRBV11-1 to TRBJ1-3, with D perhaps TRBD1 (6 bases). The length of the CDR3 is 16 residues. Germline V gives CDR1 SGHAT, CDR2 FQDESV (reference sequence). V lost 2 bases and J 0 bases, leaving 11 bases between the germline ends. CDR3 sequence: CASSLTLDSSGNTIYF. CDR3 coding DNA: TGTGCCAGCAGCTTAACGTTGGACAGCTCTGGAAACACCATATATTTT.

The chain has TRBV27 and TRBJ1-2; 7 nucleotides match TRBD1. V lost 5 bases, J lost 7 bases, and 10 bases stayed unmatched. Germline CDR1 MNHEY, CDR2 SMNVEV (reference sequence). The CDR3 is 14 amino acids. CDR3 DNA: TGTGCCAGCAGTGCCCTCAGGGGGACGGGTGGCTACACCTTC. Its translation: CASSALRGTGGYTF.

As regards this clone: One junction end does not reproduce the germline sequence, and a read error may be involved. V gene TRBV7-9 combines with J gene TRBJ2-5, with D tentatively TRBD1 (6 bases). The CDR3 sequence is 13 residues long. CDR1 SEHNR and CDR2 FQNEAQ come from the germline V gene (reference sequence). The CDR3 protein is CSSLGTGQETQYF. The CDR3 nucleotides are TGTTCCAGCCTTGGAACAGGGCAAGAGACCCAGTACTTC.

This chain uses TRBV9 with TRBJ2-1; D not resolved. Trimming shortened V by 2 bases and J by 3 bases, and 9 bases separated the two germline ends. The CDR3 consists of 14 residues. Looked up from germline, CDR1 is SGDLS and CDR2 is YYNGEE. CDR3 nucleotide sequence: TGTGCCAGCAGCGTTGACGCTAGCTACAATGAGCAGTTCTTC. It yields the protein CASSVDASYNEQFF. The full variable domain, its missing parts supplied by reference TRBV9 and TRBJ2-1, is DSGVTQTPKHLITATGQRVTLRCSPRSGDLSVYWYQQSLDQGLQFLIQYYNGEERAKGNILERFSAQQFPDLHSELNLSSLELGDSALYFCASSVDASYNEQFFGPGTRLTVL.

The chain has TRBV7-6 and TRBJ2-1; D call uncertain. This CDR3 spans 13 amino acids. V shed 3 bases and J shed 5 bases, with 8 bases lying between them. Per germline, CDR1 SGHVS and CDR2 FNYEAQ. The CDR3 sequence is CASSFSGNNEQFF. CDR3 sequence (DNA): TGTGCCAGCAGCTTTTCCGGTAACAATGAGCAGTTCTTC.

V is TRBV29-1 and J is TRBJ2-7, with 7 positions matching TRBD1. Germline CDR1 SQVTM, CDR2 ANQGSEA. CDR3 length: 12 residues. J gave up 5 bases and V 6 bases, and 7 bases lay outside the gene matches. This chain's CDR3 is CSVATGFDEQYF. The CDR3, as DNA: TGCAGCGTGGCGACAGGGTTTGACGAGCAGTACTTC.

The CDR3 here is CASSFHEKLFF. CDR3 DNA sequence: TGTGCCAGCAGCTTTCATGAAAAACTGTTTTTT. The chain couples TRBV2 to TRBJ1-4, with D unclear. V lost 6 bases and J lost 6, with 5 bases in between. Germline CDR1 reads SNHLY; CDR2 reads FYNNEI. The CDR3 consists of 11 residues.

This clone was recorded once. Within the sample, other DNA sequences also encode this same CDR3. V is TRBV27 and J is TRBJ2-7, with a weak D call TRBD2 (6 bases). V gave up 3 bases and J gave up 1 base, with 7 bases separating them. The CDR3 runs to 13 residues. Per germline, CDR1 MNHEY and CDR2 SMNVEV (reference sequence). CDR3 nucleotide sequence: TGTGCCAGCAGTTTGGGGGGTTCCTACGAGCAGTACTTC. Amino acid sequence: CASSLGGSYEQYF.